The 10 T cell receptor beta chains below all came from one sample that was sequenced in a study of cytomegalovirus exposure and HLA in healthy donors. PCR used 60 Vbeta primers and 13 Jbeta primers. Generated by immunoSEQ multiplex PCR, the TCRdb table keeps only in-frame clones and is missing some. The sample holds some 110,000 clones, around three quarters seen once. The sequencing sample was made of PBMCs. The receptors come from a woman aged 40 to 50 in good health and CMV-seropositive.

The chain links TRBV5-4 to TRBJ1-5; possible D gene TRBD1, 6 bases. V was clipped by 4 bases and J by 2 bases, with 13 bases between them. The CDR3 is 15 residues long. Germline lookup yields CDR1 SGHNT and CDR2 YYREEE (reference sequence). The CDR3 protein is CASSPGPGGNQPQHF. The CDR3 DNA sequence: TGTGCCAGCAGCCCGGGCCCAGGGGGCAATCAGCCCCAGCATTTT.

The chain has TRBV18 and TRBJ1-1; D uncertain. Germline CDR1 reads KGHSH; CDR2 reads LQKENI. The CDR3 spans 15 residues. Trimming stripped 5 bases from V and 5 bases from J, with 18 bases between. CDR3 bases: TGTGCCAGCTCAGCCGGGAGGCCCCTAGGAACTGAAGCTTTCTTT. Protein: CASSAGRPLGTEAFF.

For the CDR3, the DNA is TGCGCCAGCAGCTTGGGGGTAGCGGGAGGGCCATTCACGCAGTATTTT. Translation: CASSLGVAGGPFTQYF. The chain combines TRBV5-1 with TRBJ2-3; 11 bases agree with TRBD2. V trimming: 0 bases; J trimming: 9 bases; junction bases outside the gene matches: 9. CDR3 length: 16 amino acids. The V gene's germline CDR1 is SGHRS and CDR2 YFSETQ.

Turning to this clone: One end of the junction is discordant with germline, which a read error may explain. For the CDR3, the DNA is TGCGCCAGCAGCTTGCCCCGCCTCGGCGGTCAGACTAGCGGGAGCTCCCACGAGCAGTACTTC. Protein: CASSLPRLGGQTSGSSHEQYF. This chain uses TRBV5-1 with TRBJ2-7, with 12 bases aligning to TRBD2. The CDR3 covers 21 residues. Germline V gene sequence: CDR1 SGHRS, CDR2 YFSETQ.

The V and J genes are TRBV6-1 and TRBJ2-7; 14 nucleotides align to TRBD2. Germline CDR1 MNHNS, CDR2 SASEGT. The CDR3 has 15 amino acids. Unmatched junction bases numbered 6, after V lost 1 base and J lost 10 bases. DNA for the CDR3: TGTGCCAGCAGTGAAGTAGGGACTAGCGGGAGACACCAGTACTTC. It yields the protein CASSEVGTSGRHQYF.

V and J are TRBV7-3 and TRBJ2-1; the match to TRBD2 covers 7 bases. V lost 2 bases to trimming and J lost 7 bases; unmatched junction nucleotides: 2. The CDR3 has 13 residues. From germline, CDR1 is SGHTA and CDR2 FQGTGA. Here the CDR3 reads CASSLGGGNEQFF. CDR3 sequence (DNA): TGTGCCAGCAGCTTAGGGGGGGGTAATGAGCAGTTCTTC. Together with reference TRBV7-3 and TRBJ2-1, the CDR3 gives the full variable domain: GAGVSQTPSNKVTEKGKYVELRCDPISGHTALYWYRQSLGQGPEFLIYFQGTGAADDSGLPNDRFFAVRPEGSVSTLKIQRTERGDSAVYLCASSLGGGNEQFFGPGTRLTVL.

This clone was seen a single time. The CDR3 DNA reads TGCGCCAGCAGCCCCTTACTAGCAGACAATGAGCAGTTCTTC. Translating it yields CASSPLLADNEQFF. V gene TRBV4-1 combines with J gene TRBJ2-1, with D tentatively TRBD2 (6 bases). Trimming left V 4 bases short and J 5 bases short, with 12 bases between. Germline CDR1 and CDR2: MGHRA and YSYEKL. The CDR3 covers 14 residues.

This CDR3 is CASSPWGEQQFF. The CDR3 coding sequence is TGTGCCAGCAGCCCCTGGGGGGAGCAGCAGTTCTTC. The chain joins TRBV11-1 to TRBJ2-1; maybe TRBD2 (6 bases). V dropped 5 bases and J dropped 11 bases, with 13 bases sitting between them. This CDR3 spans 12 amino acids. Germline CDR1 and CDR2: SGHAT and FQDESV (reference sequence).

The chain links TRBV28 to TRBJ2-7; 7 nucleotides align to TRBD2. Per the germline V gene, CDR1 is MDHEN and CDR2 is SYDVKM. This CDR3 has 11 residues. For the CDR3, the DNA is TGTGCAAGCGGGGAGGGCTGGGAGCAGTACTTC. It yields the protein CASGEGWEQYF.

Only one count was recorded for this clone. CDR3 bases: TGTGCCAGCAGCGTGGGAACACTAGCGGGAGGGGGCGAGCAGTACTTC. Protein product: CASSVGTLAGGGEQYF. The chain employs TRBV9 and TRBJ2-7; 13 bases fit TRBD2. This CDR3 is 16 amino acids long. CDR1 is SGDLS and CDR2 is YYNGEE in the germline V gene. The junction had 8 bases not matched to a gene; V was cut back by 2 bases and J by 6 bases.